These 20 T cell receptor beta chains originate from one sample sequenced in a study of siplizumab effects on memory and regulatory T cells. Data came from immunoSEQ multiplex PCR; TCRdb stores just in-frame clones and leaves some out. The repertoire holds 100,000 to 120,000 clones, with about nine tenths as singletons. Sequenced: CD4+ T cells sorted from blood. These receptors were obtained from a human donor in good health.

The chain recombines TRBV4-1 with TRBJ2-7, with 12 bases lining up with TRBD1. The CDR3 is 16 amino acids. Germline CDR1 and CDR2: MGHRA and YSYEKL. Trimming cost V 1 base and J 2 bases; bases outside gene matches: 3. The CDR3 here is CASSQGDRGLTYEQYF. The DNA for the CDR3 is TGCGCCAGCAGCCAAGGGGACAGGGGGCTCACCTACGAGCAGTACTTC.

V is TRBV9 and J is TRBJ1-4; the D gene is possibly TRBD1 (5 bases). Germline CDR1 reads SGDLS; CDR2 reads YYNGEE. V lost 0 bases to trimming and J lost 7 bases, with 13 bases between them. The CDR3 runs to 15 residues. This chain's CDR3 is CASSVGGGYGEKLFF. CDR3 DNA sequence: TGTGCCAGCAGCGTAGGGGGCGGGTACGGTGAAAAACTGTTTTTT.

The J gene is TRBJ2-7, the V gene TRBV18; the D is unclear. CDR3 length: 13 residues. Deletions cut 0 bases from V and 3 bases from J, with 6 bases between. The germline V gene has CDR1 KGHSH and CDR2 LQKENI. The CDR3 bases are TGTGCCAGCTCACCACCTATGAGCTACGAGCAGTACTTC. Its protein product is CASSPPMSYEQYF.

This clone has a handful of counts. The chain has TRBV29-1 and TRBJ2-3; tentatively, D is TRBD1 or TRBD2 (5 bases each). The V end was cut by 7 bases, the J end by 1 base, with 18 bases between. Germline CDR1 SQVTM, CDR2 ANQGSEA. The CDR3 extends over 15 amino acids. CDR3 in amino acids: CSAQTGLLGTDTQYF. In nucleotides, the CDR3 is TGCAGCGCTCAAACGGGGCTTCTAGGCACAGATACGCAGTATTTT.

DNA for the CDR3: TGTGCCAGCAGGCGACTCCAAAGGACAGGACTAAACTATGGCTACACCTTC. It is translated as CASRRLQRTGLNYGYTF. The rearrangement links TRBV11-2 to TRBJ1-2, with TRBD1 matching over 7 bases. V trimming: 6 bases; J trimming: 2 bases; junction bases outside the gene matches: 15. The CDR3 has 17 amino acids. Looked up from germline, CDR1 is SGHAT and CDR2 is FQNNGV.

V and J are TRBV29-1 and TRBJ1-3, with unresolved D. The CDR3 has 11 amino acids. Germline values: CDR1 SQVTM, CDR2 ANQGSEA. Trimming cost V 7 bases and J 0 bases, with 4 bases left between them. The CDR3 spells CSGTSGNTIYF. CDR3 nucleotide sequence: TGCAGCGGAACCTCTGGAAACACCATATATTTT.

V usage is TRBV6-5 and J usage is TRBJ2-1; D gene ambiguous. The germline V gene has CDR1 MNHEY and CDR2 SVGAGI. Deletions cut 6 bases from V and 0 bases from J, with 3 bases between. This CDR3 comprises 12 residues. The CDR3 DNA follows: TGTGCCAGCAGAGGCTCCTACAATGAGCAGTTCTTC. Residues: CASRGSYNEQFF.

This clone was recorded only once. The chain employs TRBV4-2 and TRBJ2-2; D gene ambiguous. This CDR3 comprises 16 residues. Looked up from germline, CDR1 is LGHNA and CDR2 is YNFKEQ. Trimming took off 4 bases at V and 3 bases at J, with 15 bases between the two ends. The CDR3 DNA is TGTGCCAGCAGCCCAGAGACGGAGCCATACACCGGGGAGCTGTTTTTT. It encodes CASSPETEPYTGELFF.

This clone came up once. The chain uses TRBV12-5 and TRBJ2-3; TRBD2 aligns across 10 bases. The germline gives CDR1 LGHNT, CDR2 FRNRAP. Trimming removed 1 base from V and 5 bases from J; junction bases left unmatched: 3. The CDR3 length is 15 residues. Here the CDR3 reads CASGLAGLAVDTQYF. In DNA form, the CDR3 reads TGTGCTAGTGGTTTGGCCGGACTAGCGGTAGATACGCAGTATTTT.

This chain joins TRBV29-1 and TRBJ1-1; D uncertain. The germline CDR1 and CDR2 sequences are SQVTM and ANQGSEA. V was pared by 8 bases and J by 1 base, with 17 bases between. The length of the CDR3 is 14 residues. The CDR3 nucleotides read TGCAGCTTCGGACGGCGCCTCCCGAACACTGAAGCTTTCTTT. Translation: CSFGRRLPNTEAFF.

V and J are TRBV6-1 and TRBJ2-3; 8 bases fit TRBD2. This CDR3 is built from 15 residues. The V gene end was trimmed by 6 bases and the J gene end by 1 base; junction bases not matched to a gene: 6. CDR1 is MNHNS and CDR2 is SASEGT in the germline V gene. CDR3 coding DNA: TGTGCCAGCAGGGGACTAGGAAAAGGCACAGATACGCAGTATTTT. Its protein product is CASRGLGKGTDTQYF.

The chain combines TRBV27 with TRBJ1-6; D remains ambiguous. The germline gives CDR1 MNHEY, CDR2 SMNVEV (reference sequence). This CDR3 comprises 19 residues. Deletions cut 5 bases from V and 7 bases from J, with 27 bases between. This chain's CDR3 is CASSGTPLIGREWNSPLHF. CDR3 nucleotides: TGTGCCAGCAGTGGAACCCCCCTTATTGGTCGGGAGTGGAATTCACCCCTCCACTTT.

The chain recombines TRBV4-1 with TRBJ1-4; perhaps TRBD1 as D (5 bases). Germline-derived CDR1 and CDR2 are MGHRA and YSYEKL. Trimming pared 3 bases from V and 3 bases from J, leaving 14 bases between. This CDR3 region has 16 residues. The CDR3: CASSQMGGAANEKLFF. CDR3 DNA sequence: TGCGCCAGCAGCCAGATGGGCGGGGCGGCTAATGAAAAACTGTTTTTT.

The chain couples TRBV6-1 to TRBJ1-2; D perhaps matches TRBD1 (5 bases). Looked up from germline, CDR1 is MNHNS and CDR2 is SASEGT. The CDR3 consists of 15 residues. The germline V and J ends were trimmed by 7 bases and 3 bases, with 18 bases remaining between them. The CDR3 DNA follows: TGTGCCAGCACCGATGGGGGGGACGTGGACTATGGCTACACCTTC. This codes for CASTDGGDVDYGYTF.

The rearrangement uses TRBV25-1 and TRBJ1-2; no clear D. Germline V gene data show CDR1 as MGHDK and CDR2 as SYGVNS. This CDR3 comprises 12 residues. With 4 bases removed from V and 7 bases from J, the gap between germline ends came to 10 bases. The CDR3 protein is CASSGDKGGYTF. DNA for the CDR3: TGTGCCAGCAGTGGGGATAAGGGTGGCTACACCTTC.

The chain has TRBV11-3 and TRBJ2-7; 7 nucleotides line up with TRBD2. The CDR3 consists of 14 residues. Germline-derived CDR1 and CDR2 are SGHNT and YENEEA. Trimming at V came to 4 bases and at J to 2 bases, leaving 5 bases not matched to a gene. This CDR3 is CASSWGGPPYEQYF. Here the CDR3 DNA reads TGTGCCAGCAGCTGGGGGGGACCTCCCTACGAGCAGTACTTC. The full variable domain, with the rest looked up from reference TRBV11-3 and TRBJ2-7, is EAGVVQSPRYKIIEKKQPVAFWCNPISGHNTLYWYLQNLGQGPELLIRYENEEAVDDSQLPKDRFSAERLKGVDSTLKIQPAELGDSAVYLCASSWGGPPYEQYFGPGTRLTVT.

J is TRBJ2-7 and V is TRBV2; 7 positions match TRBD1. The CDR3 loop spans 15 amino acids. With 6 bases clipped from V and 0 bases from J, the junction kept 8 bases outside the gene matches. CDR1 is SNHLY and CDR2 is FYNNEI in the germline V gene. CDR3 in DNA: TGTGCCAGCAGCCGAAGACAGGGTAGCTCCTACGAGCAGTACTTC. Translated, it gives CASSRRQGSSYEQYF.

This clone has just one count. The chain recombines TRBV2 with TRBJ2-3; TRBD2 matches at 8 bases. V shed 3 bases and J 3 bases; nucleotides not matched to a gene: 8. CDR1 is SNHLY and CDR2 is FYNNEI in the germline V gene. This CDR3 is built from 16 residues. The CDR3 spells CASSDNFGGRTDTQYF. The CDR3 nucleotides are TGTGCCAGCAGTGATAATTTTGGCGGGAGGACAGATACGCAGTATTTT.

This clone was counted between two and nine times. In DNA, the CDR3 is TGTGCCAGCAGTCTTGACTCGTCCAGGACTGAAGCTTTCTTT. This sequence encodes CASSLDSSRTEAFF. The chain carries TRBV7-9 and TRBJ1-1, with D unclear. Germline CDR1 and CDR2: SEHNR and FQNEAQ (reference sequence). The CDR3 runs to 14 residues. Trimming removed 6 bases at V and 5 bases at J, with 16 bases between.

This chain joins TRBV15 and TRBJ1-2; D is unclear. CDR1 is LNHNV and CDR2 is YYDKDF in the germline V gene (reference sequence). The CDR3 is made up of 14 amino acids. Between the trimmed V and J ends, which lost 5 bases and 2 bases, there was a span of 12 bases. The CDR3 nucleotides read TGTGCCACCAGCCCCCGAGAGGGAAACTATGGCTACACCTTC. As protein: CATSPREGNYGYTF.